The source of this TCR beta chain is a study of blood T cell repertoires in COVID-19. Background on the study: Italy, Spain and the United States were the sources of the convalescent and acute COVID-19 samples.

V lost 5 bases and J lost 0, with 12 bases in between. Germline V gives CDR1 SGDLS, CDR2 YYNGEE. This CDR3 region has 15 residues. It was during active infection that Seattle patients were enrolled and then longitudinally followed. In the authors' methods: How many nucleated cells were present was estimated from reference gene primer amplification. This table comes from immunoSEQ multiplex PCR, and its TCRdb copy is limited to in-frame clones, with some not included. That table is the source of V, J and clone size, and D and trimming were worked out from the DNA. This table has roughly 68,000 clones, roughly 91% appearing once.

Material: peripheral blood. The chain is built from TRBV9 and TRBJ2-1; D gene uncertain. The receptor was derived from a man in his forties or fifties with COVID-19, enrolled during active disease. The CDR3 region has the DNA TGTGCCAGCAGTATCGGGTCTTTCTCCTACAATGAGCAGTTCTTC. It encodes CASSIGSFSYNEQFF.